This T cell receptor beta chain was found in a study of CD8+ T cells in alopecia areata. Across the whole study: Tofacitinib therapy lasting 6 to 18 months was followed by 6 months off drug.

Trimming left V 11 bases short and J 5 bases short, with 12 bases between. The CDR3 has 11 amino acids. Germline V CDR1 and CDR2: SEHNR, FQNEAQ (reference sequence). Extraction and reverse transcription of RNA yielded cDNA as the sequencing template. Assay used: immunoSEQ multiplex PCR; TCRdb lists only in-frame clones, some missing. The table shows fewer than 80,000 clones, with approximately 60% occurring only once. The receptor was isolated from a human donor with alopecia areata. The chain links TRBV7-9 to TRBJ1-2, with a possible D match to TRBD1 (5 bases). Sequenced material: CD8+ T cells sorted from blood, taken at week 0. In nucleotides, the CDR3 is TGTGCCGTCGGCTGGGGGTATGGCTACACCTTC. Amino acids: CAVGWGYGYTF.